This TCR beta chain was sequenced for a study of T cells in Graves' hyperthyroidism and ophthalmopathy. Study results and limitations: From stable hyperthyroidism, ophthalmopathy was separated by a 13 V-J model. Ophthalmopathy got predicted by the model a median about six months before its onset.

A note on this clonotype: Its antigen is undetermined. This sequence may be a read error, since a much larger clone differs from it by one base.

An absence of ophthalmopathy progression within 18 months meant stable Graves' hyperthyroidism. Patients were aged 18 to 65, had disease duration under 2 months, and had newly diagnosed hyperthyroidism. The CDR3 loop spans 15 amino acids. Germline V CDR1 and CDR2: LNHDA, SQIVND (reference sequence). Using RNA transcripts as the source, TCR beta CDR3 regions were amplified. First-round RT-PCR with HTBI primers amplified the TCR CDR3 region. TCRdb used MiXCR to reprocess the multiplex PCR reads, holding one entry per CDR3 protein. The sample holds about 760,000 distinct CDR3 sequences, 35% seen once. The TCR was taken from a middle-aged woman with Graves' hyperthyroidism. Sequencing input: blood. This rearrangement joins TRBV19 to TRBJ2-7; either TRBD1 or TRBD2 may supply D (5 bases each). This chain's CDR3 is CAGSASPGPTYEQYF. The CDR3, as DNA: TGTGCCGGTAGTGCATCTCCGGGACCGACCTACGAGCAGTACTTC.